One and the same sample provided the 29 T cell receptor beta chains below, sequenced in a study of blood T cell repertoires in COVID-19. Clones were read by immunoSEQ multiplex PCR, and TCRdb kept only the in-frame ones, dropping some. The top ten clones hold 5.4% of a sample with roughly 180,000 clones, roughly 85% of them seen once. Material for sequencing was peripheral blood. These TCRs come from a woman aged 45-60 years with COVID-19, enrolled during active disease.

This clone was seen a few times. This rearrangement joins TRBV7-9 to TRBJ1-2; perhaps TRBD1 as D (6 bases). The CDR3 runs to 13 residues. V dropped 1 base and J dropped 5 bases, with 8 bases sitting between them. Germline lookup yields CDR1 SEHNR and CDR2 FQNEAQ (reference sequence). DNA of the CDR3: TGTGCCAGCAGCTTAGGTACAGGGTATGGCTACACCTTC. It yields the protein CASSLGTGYGYTF.

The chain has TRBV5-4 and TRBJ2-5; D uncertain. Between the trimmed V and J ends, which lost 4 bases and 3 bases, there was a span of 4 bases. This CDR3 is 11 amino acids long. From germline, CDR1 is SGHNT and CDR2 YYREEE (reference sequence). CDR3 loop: CASSLKETQYF. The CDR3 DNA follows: TGTGCCAGCAGCCTAAAAGAGACCCAGTACTTC.

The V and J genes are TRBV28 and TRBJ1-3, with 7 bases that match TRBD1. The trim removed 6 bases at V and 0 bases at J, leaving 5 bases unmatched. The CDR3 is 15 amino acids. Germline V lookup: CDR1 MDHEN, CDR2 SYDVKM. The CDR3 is CASSDTGVSGNTIYF. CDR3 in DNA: TGTGCCAGCAGCGATACAGGGGTCTCTGGAAACACCATATATTTT.

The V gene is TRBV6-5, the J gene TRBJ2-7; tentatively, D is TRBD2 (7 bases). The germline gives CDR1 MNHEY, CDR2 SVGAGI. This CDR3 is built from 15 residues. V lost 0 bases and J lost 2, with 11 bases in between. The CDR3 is CASSYSGGAAYEQYF. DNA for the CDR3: TGTGCCAGCAGTTACTCAGGGGGGGCCGCCTACGAGCAGTACTTC.

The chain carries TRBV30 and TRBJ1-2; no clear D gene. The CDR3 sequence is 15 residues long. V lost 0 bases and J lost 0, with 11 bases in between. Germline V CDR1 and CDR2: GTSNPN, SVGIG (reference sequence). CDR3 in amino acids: CAWSVQGAANYGYTF. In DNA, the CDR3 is TGTGCCTGGAGTGTACAAGGAGCAGCTAACTATGGCTACACCTTC.

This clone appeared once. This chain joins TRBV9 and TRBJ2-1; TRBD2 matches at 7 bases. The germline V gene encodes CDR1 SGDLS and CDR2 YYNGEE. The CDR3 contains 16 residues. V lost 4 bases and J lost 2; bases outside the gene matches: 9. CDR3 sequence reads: CASSPEGGGAYNEQFF. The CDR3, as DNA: TGTGCCAGCAGCCCCGAGGGCGGGGGAGCCTACAATGAGCAGTTCTTC.

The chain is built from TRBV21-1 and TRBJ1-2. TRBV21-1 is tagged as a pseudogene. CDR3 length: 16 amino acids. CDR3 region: CASSKALMADNYGYTF. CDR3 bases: TGTGCCAGCAGCAAAGCGCTGATGGCGGATAACTATGGCTACACCTTC.

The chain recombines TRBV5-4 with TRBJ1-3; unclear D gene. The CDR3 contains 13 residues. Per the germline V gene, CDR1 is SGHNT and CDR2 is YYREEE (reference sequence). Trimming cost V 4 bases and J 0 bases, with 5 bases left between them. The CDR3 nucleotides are TGTGCCAGCAGCCAACACTCTGGAAACACCATATATTTT. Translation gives CASSQHSGNTIYF.

The CDR3 here is CASCYNGGTDTQYF. CDR3 nucleotides: TGTGCCAGCTGCTACAACGGGGGCACAGATACGCAGTATTTT. The chain couples TRBV27 to TRBJ2-3, with a possible D match to TRBD2 (5 bases). Trimming pared 8 bases from V and 1 base from J, leaving 13 bases between. The germline V gene encodes CDR1 MNHEY and CDR2 SMNVEV (reference sequence). This CDR3 has 14 residues.

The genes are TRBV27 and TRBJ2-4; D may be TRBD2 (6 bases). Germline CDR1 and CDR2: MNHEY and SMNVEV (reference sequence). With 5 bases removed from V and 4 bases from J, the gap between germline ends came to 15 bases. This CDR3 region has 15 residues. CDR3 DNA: TGTGCCAGCAGTGAACCCGGGACTCCTAAAAACATTCAGTACTTC. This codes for CASSEPGTPKNIQYF.

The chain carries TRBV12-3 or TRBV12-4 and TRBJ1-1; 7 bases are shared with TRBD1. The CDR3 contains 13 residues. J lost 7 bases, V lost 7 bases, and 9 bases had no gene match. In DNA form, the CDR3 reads TGTGCCAGCAATTCCCGGGACAGCTTTGAAGCTTTCTTT. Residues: CASNSRDSFEAFF.

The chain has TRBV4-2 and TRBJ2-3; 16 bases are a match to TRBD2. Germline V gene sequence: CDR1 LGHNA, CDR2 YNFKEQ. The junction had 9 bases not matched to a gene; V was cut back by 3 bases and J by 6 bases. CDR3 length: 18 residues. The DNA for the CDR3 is TGTGCCAGCAGCCACACAGGGACTAGCGGGGGGGCAGCCGATACGCAGTATTTT. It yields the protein CASSHTGTSGGAADTQYF.

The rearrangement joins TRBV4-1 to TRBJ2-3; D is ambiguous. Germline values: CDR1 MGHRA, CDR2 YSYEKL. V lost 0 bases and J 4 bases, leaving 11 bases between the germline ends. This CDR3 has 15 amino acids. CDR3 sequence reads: CASSQDSPDADTQYF. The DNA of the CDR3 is TGCGCCAGCAGCCAAGATAGCCCAGACGCAGATACGCAGTATTTT.

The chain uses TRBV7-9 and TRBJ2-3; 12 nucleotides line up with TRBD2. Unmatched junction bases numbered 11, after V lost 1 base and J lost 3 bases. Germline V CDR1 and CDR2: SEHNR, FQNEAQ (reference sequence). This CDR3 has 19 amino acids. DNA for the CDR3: TGTGCCAGCAGCTTAGTTCGGCTAGCGGGGGGGCCCGGGACAGATACGCAGTATTTT. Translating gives CASSLVRLAGGPGTDTQYF. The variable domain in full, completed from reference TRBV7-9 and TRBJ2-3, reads DTGVSQNPRHKITKRGQNVTFRCDPISEHNRLYWYRQTLGQGPEFLTYFQNEAQLEKSRLLSDRFSAERPKGSFSTLEIQRTEQGDSAMYLCASSLVRLAGGPGTDTQYFGPGTRLTVL.

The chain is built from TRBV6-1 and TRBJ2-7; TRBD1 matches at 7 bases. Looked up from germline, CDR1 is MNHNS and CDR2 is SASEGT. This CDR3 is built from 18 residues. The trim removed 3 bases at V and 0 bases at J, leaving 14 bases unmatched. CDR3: CASSEYEGTAANSYEQYF. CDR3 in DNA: TGTGCCAGCAGTGAGTACGAGGGGACAGCCGCAAACTCCTACGAGCAGTACTTC.

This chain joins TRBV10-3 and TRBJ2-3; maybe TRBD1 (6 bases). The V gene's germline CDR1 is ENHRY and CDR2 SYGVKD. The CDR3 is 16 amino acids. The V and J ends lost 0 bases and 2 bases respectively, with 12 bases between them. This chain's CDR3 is CAISESSDSFTDTQYF. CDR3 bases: TGTGCCATCAGTGAGTCGTCGGACAGTTTCACAGATACGCAGTATTTT.

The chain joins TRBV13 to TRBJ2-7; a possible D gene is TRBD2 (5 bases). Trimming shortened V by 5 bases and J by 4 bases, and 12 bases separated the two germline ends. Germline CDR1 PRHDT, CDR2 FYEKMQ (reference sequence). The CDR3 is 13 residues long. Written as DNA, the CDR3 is TGTGCCAGCAGCACGACCACTAGTTACGAGCAGTACTTC. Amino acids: CASSTTTSYEQYF.

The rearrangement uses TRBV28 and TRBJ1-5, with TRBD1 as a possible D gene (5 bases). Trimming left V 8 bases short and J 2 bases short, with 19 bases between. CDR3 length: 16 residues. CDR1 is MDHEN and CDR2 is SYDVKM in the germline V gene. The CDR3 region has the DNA TGTGCCAGCCGTAAGGGAACAGGAATTCGCAATCAGCCCCAGCATTTT. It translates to CASRKGTGIRNQPQHF.

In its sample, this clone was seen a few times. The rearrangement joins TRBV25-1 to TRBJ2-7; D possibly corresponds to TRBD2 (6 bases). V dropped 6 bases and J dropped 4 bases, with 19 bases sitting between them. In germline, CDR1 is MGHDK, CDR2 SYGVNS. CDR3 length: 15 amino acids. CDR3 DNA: TGTGCCAGCAGGGATCGCGGGGTGAGAGCATACGAGCAGTACTTC. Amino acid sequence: CASRDRGVRAYEQYF.

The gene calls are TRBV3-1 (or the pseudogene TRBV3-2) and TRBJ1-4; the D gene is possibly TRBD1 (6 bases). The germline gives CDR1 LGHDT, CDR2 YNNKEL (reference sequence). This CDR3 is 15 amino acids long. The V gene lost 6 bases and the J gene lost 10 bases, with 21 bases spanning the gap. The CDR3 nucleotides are TGTGCCAGCAGTTCCGGGGGGGCCTCGCGGGGAAAACTGTTTTTT. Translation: CASSSGGASRGKLFF.

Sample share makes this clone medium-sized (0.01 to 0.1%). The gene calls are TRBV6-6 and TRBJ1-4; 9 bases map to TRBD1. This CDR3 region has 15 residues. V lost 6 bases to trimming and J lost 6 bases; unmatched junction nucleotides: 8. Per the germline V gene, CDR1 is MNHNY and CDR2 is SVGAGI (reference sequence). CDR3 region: CASSPSRTGDEKLFF. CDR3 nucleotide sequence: TGTGCCAGCAGCCCCTCCCGGACAGGGGATGAAAAACTGTTTTTT.

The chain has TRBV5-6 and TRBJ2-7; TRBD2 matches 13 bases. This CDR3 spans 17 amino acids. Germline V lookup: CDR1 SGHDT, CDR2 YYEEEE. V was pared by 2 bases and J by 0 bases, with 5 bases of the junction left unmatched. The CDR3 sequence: CASSFGLAGALSYEQYF. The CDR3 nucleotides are TGTGCCAGCAGCTTCGGACTAGCGGGGGCGCTCTCCTACGAGCAGTACTTC.

CDR3 nucleotide sequence: TGTGCCAGCAGCCCCCTAGAGGGGGCGGGGCGGTGGGACTATGGCTACACCTTC. Translating it yields CASSPLEGAGRWDYGYTF. The chain employs TRBV3-1 (or the pseudogene TRBV3-2) and TRBJ1-2; 7 nucleotides align to TRBD1. This CDR3 comprises 18 residues. CDR1 LGHDT and CDR2 YNNKEL come from the germline V gene (reference sequence). Trimming cost V 4 bases and J 3 bases; bases outside gene matches: 17.

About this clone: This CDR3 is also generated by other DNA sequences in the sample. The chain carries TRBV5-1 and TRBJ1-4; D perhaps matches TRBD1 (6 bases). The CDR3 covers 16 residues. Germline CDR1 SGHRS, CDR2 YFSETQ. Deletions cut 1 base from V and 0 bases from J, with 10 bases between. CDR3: CASSLRTVATNEKLFF. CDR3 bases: TGCGCCAGCAGCTTGCGGACAGTAGCAACTAATGAAAAACTGTTTTTT.

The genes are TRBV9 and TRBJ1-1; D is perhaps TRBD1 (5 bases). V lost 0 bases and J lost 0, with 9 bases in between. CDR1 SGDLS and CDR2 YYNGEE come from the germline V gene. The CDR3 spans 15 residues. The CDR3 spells CASSVAGVVNTEAFF. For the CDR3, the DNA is TGTGCCAGCAGCGTAGCGGGGGTGGTGAACACTGAAGCTTTCTTT.

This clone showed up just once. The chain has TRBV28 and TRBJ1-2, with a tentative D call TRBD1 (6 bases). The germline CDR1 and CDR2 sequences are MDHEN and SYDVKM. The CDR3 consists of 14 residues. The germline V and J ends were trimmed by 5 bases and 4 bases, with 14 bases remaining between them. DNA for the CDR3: TGTGCCAGCAGTGGAAACAGGGAGGGCTATGGCTACACCTTC. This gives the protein CASSGNREGYGYTF.

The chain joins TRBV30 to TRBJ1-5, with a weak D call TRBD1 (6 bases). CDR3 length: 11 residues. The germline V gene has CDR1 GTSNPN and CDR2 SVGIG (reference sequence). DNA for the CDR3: TGTGCTGCTGGGGGCCTTCAGCCCCAGCATTTT. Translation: CAAGGLQPQHF.

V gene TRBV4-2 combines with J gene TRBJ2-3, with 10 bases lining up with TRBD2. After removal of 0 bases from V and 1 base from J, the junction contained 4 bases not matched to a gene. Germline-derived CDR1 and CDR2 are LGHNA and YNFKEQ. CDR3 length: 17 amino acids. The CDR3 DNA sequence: TGTGCCAGCAGCCAAGATATCGGGACTAGCGGCACAGATACGCAGTATTTT. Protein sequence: CASSQDIGTSGTDTQYF.

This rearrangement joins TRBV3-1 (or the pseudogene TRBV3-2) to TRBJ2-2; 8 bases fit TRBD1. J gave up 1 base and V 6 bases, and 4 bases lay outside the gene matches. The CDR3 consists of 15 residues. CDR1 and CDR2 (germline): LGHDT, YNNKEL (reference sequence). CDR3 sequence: CASSSGQGNTGELFF. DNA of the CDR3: TGTGCCAGCAGTTCAGGACAGGGGAACACCGGGGAGCTGTTTTTT.